One and the same sample provided the 32 T cell receptor beta chains below, sequenced in a study of Tregs in tolerant kidney transplant recipients. Mixed chimerism was transient after nonmyeloablative marrow transplants from related graft donors. Using immunoSEQ multiplex PCR, the repertoire was profiled, and TCRdb retains in-frame clones only, with some absent. The sample consists of 65,000 or so clones, roughly 86% of them appearing once. This material consisted of CD4+ T cells from blood (PBMCs), taken 6 months after the transplant. The receptors were gathered from a human patient who received a combined kidney and bone marrow transplant. The graft donor may be the source of some T cells.

The J gene is TRBJ2-7, the V gene TRBV29-1; no reliable D call. Deletions cut 4 bases from V and 2 bases from J, with 6 bases between. Per germline, CDR1 SQVTM and CDR2 ANQGSEA. The CDR3 runs to 11 residues. The CDR3: CSVGQTYEQYF. The DNA for the CDR3 is TGCAGCGTTGGACAAACCTACGAGCAGTACTTC.

In this sample, this clone turned up a few times. The chain couples TRBV19 to TRBJ1-5, with 7 bases that match TRBD1. With 9 bases clipped from V and 4 bases from J, the junction kept 9 bases outside the gene matches. The V gene's germline CDR1 is LNHDA and CDR2 SQIVND (reference sequence). The CDR3 is made up of 14 amino acids. CDR3 DNA: TGTGCCAGCAATGACAGGGCCCTGAATCAGCCCCAGCATTTT. Translation gives CASNDRALNQPQHF.

The chain links TRBV10-2 to TRBJ2-7, with D possibly matching TRBD2 (6 bases). Germline loops: CDR1 WSHSY, CDR2 SAAADI. The CDR3 spans 15 residues. V lost 0 bases and J 4 bases, leaving 13 bases between the germline ends. DNA of the CDR3: TGCGCCAGCAGTGAGTCGCGAGGGGCGGGGTACGAGCAGTACTTC. Translation gives CASSESRGAGYEQYF.

In the case of this clone: One end of the junction does not line up with germline, which may come from a read error. This specimen includes other DNA sequences encoding the same CDR3. The rearrangement links TRBV5-1 to TRBJ1-4, with D perhaps matching TRBD1 (6 bases). This CDR3 is built from 15 residues. Germline-derived CDR1 and CDR2 are SGHRS and YFSETQ. As DNA, the CDR3 is TGCGCCAGCAGTTTGGGAGGACAGACAAATGAAAAACTGTTTTTT. This translates into CASSLGGQTNEKLFF.

This clone was seen a handful of times. The chain has TRBV2 and TRBJ2-7; a weak D match, TRBD1 (6 bases). V lost 6 bases and J 4 bases, leaving 10 bases between the germline ends. Germline V lookup: CDR1 SNHLY, CDR2 FYNNEI. This CDR3 has 12 amino acids. The CDR3 DNA reads as TGTGCCAGCAGCAGGGGTGGGTACGAGCAGTACTTC. Its protein is CASSRGGYEQYF.

V and J are TRBV19 and TRBJ2-3, with no clear D. This CDR3 comprises 14 residues. The germline CDR1 and CDR2 sequences are LNHDA and SQIVND (reference sequence). Trimming shortened V by 5 bases and J by 4 bases, and 13 bases separated the two germline ends. The CDR3 DNA follows: TGTGCCAGTAGTTCCGAGATGCCGGCAGATACGCAGTATTTT. It yields the protein CASSSEMPADTQYF.

The chain carries TRBV5-1 and TRBJ1-1; TRBD1 matches at 8 bases. In germline, CDR1 is SGHRS, CDR2 YFSETQ. V was pared by 4 bases and J by 10 bases, with 12 bases of the junction left unmatched. The CDR3 has 14 amino acids. The CDR3 DNA is TGCGCCAGCAGCCCCCAACGACAGGGGAGAGGAGCTTTCTTT. Translating it yields CASSPQRQGRGAFF.

The V gene is TRBV11-3, the J gene TRBJ1-2; no clear D. The ends were cut back, 1 base at V and 4 bases at J, with 13 bases in the middle. Germline loops: CDR1 SGHNT, CDR2 YENEEA. The length of the CDR3 is 15 residues. CDR3: CASSLGPGQTYGYTF. The CDR3 DNA reads TGTGCCAGCAGCTTAGGTCCAGGCCAAACCTATGGCTACACCTTC.

The CDR3 loop is CASSLVIAREANYGYTF. CDR3 DNA: TGCGCCAGCAGCTTGGTCATAGCCAGGGAAGCTAACTATGGCTACACCTTC. This chain links TRBV5-1 with TRBJ1-2; weak D call: TRBD1 (5 bases). The CDR3 runs to 17 residues. Germline V gives CDR1 SGHRS, CDR2 YFSETQ. Trimming took off 0 bases at V and 0 bases at J, with 15 bases between the two ends.

The rearrangement uses TRBV18 and TRBJ2-3; 10 positions match TRBD2. The J segment lost 5 bases and the V segment lost 0 bases, leaving 8 bases of the junction unmatched. Germline lookup yields CDR1 KGHSH and CDR2 LQKENI. This CDR3 has 17 residues. In DNA form, the CDR3 reads TGTGCCAGCTCACCACCGTCTAGCGGGAGACAACAAGATACGCAGTATTTT. It yields the protein CASSPPSSGRQQDTQYF.

A few counts support this clone. The V call is TRBV5-4, the J call TRBJ2-2, with D possibly TRBD1 on 6 matching bases. The V gene lost 4 bases and the J gene lost 8 bases, with 12 bases spanning the gap. The CDR3 is made up of 13 amino acids. From germline, CDR1 is SGHNT and CDR2 YYREEE (reference sequence). CDR3 in amino acids: CASSRLQGGELFF. In DNA form, the CDR3 reads TGTGCCAGCAGCCGCTTACAGGGTGGGGAGCTGTTTTTT.

The CDR3 bases are TGTGCCACCAGCAGAGTGGGGCCCTACGAGCAGTACTTC. Translated, it gives CATSRVGPYEQYF. The chain combines TRBV15 with TRBJ2-7, with TRBD1 as a possible D gene (5 bases). The CDR3 contains 13 residues. The germline CDR1 and CDR2 sequences are LNHNV and YYDKDF (reference sequence). Trimming stripped 1 base from V and 2 bases from J, with 6 bases between.

The gene calls are TRBV7-3 and TRBJ2-2; D is possibly TRBD1 (7 bases). V lost 2 bases to trimming and J lost 6 bases, with 10 bases between them. The CDR3 is 14 amino acids. Germline V gene data show CDR1 as SGHTA and CDR2 as FQGTGA. The DNA of the CDR3 is TGTGCCAGCAGCTTATTCAGGGGGGCCGGGGAGCTGTTTTTT. Protein product: CASSLFRGAGELFF.

The genes are TRBV27 and TRBJ2-1, with D maybe TRBD1 (5 bases). The CDR3 is 15 residues long. V was trimmed by 3 bases and J by 0 bases, leaving 9 bases between them. Germline V gene data show CDR1 as MNHEY and CDR2 as SMNVEV (reference sequence). The CDR3 loop is CASSFFQGSYNEQFF. DNA for the CDR3: TGTGCCAGCAGTTTTTTCCAGGGCTCCTACAATGAGCAGTTCTTC.

V gene TRBV5-1 combines with J gene TRBJ2-7; TRBD2 agrees at 10 bases. Per the germline V gene, CDR1 is SGHRS and CDR2 is YFSETQ. This CDR3 is 17 amino acids long. V lost 1 base to trimming and J lost 0 bases; unmatched junction nucleotides: 7. This chain's CDR3 is CASSLPSGRSDSYEQYF. The CDR3 nucleotides read TGCGCCAGCAGCTTGCCTAGCGGGAGATCTGACTCCTACGAGCAGTACTTC.

This clone was detected once. The chain links TRBV5-4 to TRBJ2-7; 11 nucleotides agree with TRBD1. The CDR3 runs to 14 residues. The V gene's germline CDR1 is SGHNT and CDR2 YYREEE (reference sequence). V shed 5 bases and J 3 bases; nucleotides not matched to a gene: 4. The CDR3 DNA sequence: TGTGCCAGCAGGGCCGGGACAGGGGGCTACGAGCAGTACTTC. It codes for CASRAGTGGYEQYF. The variable domain in full, completed from reference TRBV5-4 and TRBJ2-7, reads ETGVTQSPTHLIKTRGQQVTLRCSSQSGHNTVSWYQQALGQGPQFIFQYYREEENGRGNFPPRFSGLQFPNYSSELNVNALELDDSALYLCASRAGTGGYEQYFGPGTRLTVT.

The chain employs TRBV5-4 and TRBJ2-1, with 9 bases matching TRBD1. The germline V gene has CDR1 SGHNT and CDR2 YYREEE (reference sequence). The junction had 10 bases not matched to a gene; V was cut back by 4 bases and J by 8 bases. The CDR3 is 15 amino acids. The CDR3 reads CASSPNRGRLDEQFF. CDR3 bases: TGTGCCAGCAGCCCAAACAGGGGGCGTTTGGATGAGCAGTTCTTC.

CDR3: CASSHGITPDIQYF. In DNA form, the CDR3 reads TGTGCCAGCAGCCACGGGATAACGCCAGACATTCAGTACTTC. The chain is built from TRBV5-4 and TRBJ2-4; a weak D match, TRBD2 (5 bases). Germline V gene data show CDR1 as SGHNT and CDR2 as YYREEE (reference sequence). There are 14 residues in the CDR3. With 4 bases removed from V and 8 bases from J, the gap between germline ends came to 16 bases.

This chain links TRBV30 with TRBJ2-1; TRBD2 matches 11 bases. Germline V gene sequence: CDR1 GTSNPN, CDR2 SVGIG (reference sequence). V dropped 0 bases and J dropped 7; count of bases not matched to a gene: 5. The CDR3 runs 15 residues. The CDR3 reads CAWSVRASGRNEQFF. The CDR3 DNA reads as TGTGCCTGGAGTGTTCGCGCTAGCGGGAGGAATGAGCAGTTCTTC.

The chain carries TRBV19 and TRBJ1-4; TRBD1 matches 10 bases. V shed 3 bases, J shed 6 bases, and the junction held 7 bases outside the gene matches. The CDR3 sequence is 16 residues long. Germline V CDR1 and CDR2: LNHDA, SQIVND (reference sequence). The DNA of the CDR3 is TGTGCCAGTAGTATCCTGGGGGGGACAGGGGATGAAAAACTGTTTTTT. This codes for CASSILGGTGDEKLFF.

The V and J genes are TRBV11-2 and TRBJ1-3; the D is unclear. The CDR3 has 15 amino acids. Trimming removed 5 bases at V and 3 bases at J, with 14 bases between. Germline V gene sequence: CDR1 SGHAT, CDR2 FQNNGV. The CDR3 bases are TGTGCCAGCAGCCTCAGGCGCACCCATGGAAACACCATATATTTT. Its translation: CASSLRRTHGNTIYF.

This clone was seen only a few times. The rearrangement uses TRBV19 and TRBJ2-7; TRBD2 might be the D (6 bases). In germline, CDR1 is LNHDA, CDR2 SQIVND (reference sequence). V dropped 5 bases and J dropped 3 bases, with 14 bases sitting between them. The CDR3 sequence is 14 residues long. Written as DNA, the CDR3 is TGTGCCAGTAGTGATCCCGCGGGAAACTACGAGCAGTACTTC. This encodes CASSDPAGNYEQYF.

The V and J genes are TRBV5-4 and TRBJ2-3; D is perhaps TRBD2 (5 bases). The CDR3 sequence is 15 residues long. In germline, CDR1 is SGHNT, CDR2 YYREEE (reference sequence). The ends were cut back, 2 bases at V and 0 bases at J, with 10 bases in the middle. This chain's CDR3 is CASSFGGPSTDTQYF. DNA of the CDR3: TGTGCCAGCAGCTTTGGAGGACCTAGCACAGATACGCAGTATTTT.

The V gene is TRBV7-3, the J gene TRBJ2-5, with D perhaps matching TRBD2 (6 bases). Trimming cost V 5 bases and J 5 bases, with 15 bases left between them. Germline CDR1 is SGHTA and CDR2 is FQGTGA. This CDR3 has 14 amino acids. The CDR3 sequence: CASSLSGGEETQYF. CDR3 DNA sequence: TGTGCCAGCAGCCTCTCTGGAGGGGAGGAGACCCAGTACTTC.

This clone was counted a single time. The V gene is TRBV19, the J gene TRBJ1-5; 7 nucleotides align to TRBD1. CDR3 size: 14 residues. Trimming cost V 8 bases and J 5 bases; bases outside gene matches: 9. The germline V gene has CDR1 LNHDA and CDR2 SQIVND (reference sequence). CDR3 sequence reads: CASGPDRDHQPQHF. CDR3 in DNA: TGTGCCAGTGGGCCCGACAGGGACCATCAGCCCCAGCATTTT.

This clone is a singleton in its sample. The DNA of the CDR3 is TGCAGCGTTGCACAGGGGGCCTACGAGCAGTACTTC. It codes for CSVAQGAYEQYF. The rearrangement links TRBV29-1 to TRBJ2-7, with 8 bases matching TRBD1. The CDR3 spans 12 residues. Germline assignment: CDR1 SQVTM and CDR2 ANQGSEA. V dropped 4 bases and J dropped 2; count of bases not matched to a gene: 1.

The J gene is TRBJ2-3, the V gene TRBV30, with D possibly TRBD1 on 6 matching bases. The length of the CDR3 is 15 residues. Trimming stripped 1 base from V and 4 bases from J, with 15 bases between. CDR1 is GTSNPN and CDR2 is SVGIG in the germline V gene (reference sequence). The CDR3 nucleotides are TGTGCCTGGAGTGGTCAGGGGTCGAGGGCAGATACGCAGTATTTT. It specifies CAWSGQGSRADTQYF. The entire variable domain, with the rest obtained from reference TRBV30 and TRBJ2-3, is as follows: SQTIHQWPATLVQPVGSPLSLECTVEGTSNPNLYWYRQAAGRGLQLLFYSVGIGQISSEVPQNLSASRPQDRQFILSSKKLLLSDSGFYLCAWSGQGSRADTQYFGPGTRLTVL.

This CDR3 is CASSLGGGGHYEQYF. Here the CDR3 DNA reads TGTGCCAGCAGCTTAGGTGGGGGGGGTCACTACGAGCAGTACTTC. The rearrangement links TRBV7-2 to TRBJ2-7; 7 bases line up with TRBD2. After removal of 1 base from V and 3 bases from J, the junction contained 6 bases not matched to a gene. The germline CDR1 and CDR2 sequences are SGHTA and FQGNSA. This CDR3 contains 15 residues.

The V and J genes are TRBV7-2 and TRBJ1-2; 7 bases map to TRBD1. CDR3 length: 17 amino acids. V trimming: 6 bases; J trimming: 4 bases; junction bases outside the gene matches: 17. Germline V lookup: CDR1 SGHTA, CDR2 FQGNSA. The CDR3: CASRWERQGRGSYGYTF. The DNA for the CDR3 is TGTGCCAGCAGATGGGAAAGACAGGGAAGGGGCAGCTATGGCTACACCTTC.

The chain is built from TRBV5-4 and TRBJ1-2; TRBD1 agrees at 7 bases. This CDR3 is 13 amino acids long. The trim removed 2 bases at V and 7 bases at J, leaving 5 bases unmatched. Germline V gene sequence: CDR1 SGHNT, CDR2 YYREEE (reference sequence). CDR3 DNA: TGTGCCAGCAGCTTTTACAGGGGTTCTGGCTACACCTTC. The encoded protein is CASSFYRGSGYTF. The variable domain in full, completed from reference TRBV5-4 and TRBJ1-2, reads ETGVTQSPTHLIKTRGQQVTLRCSSQSGHNTVSWYQQALGQGPQFIFQYYREEENGRGNFPPRFSGLQFPNYSSELNVNALELDDSALYLCASSFYRGSGYTFGSGTRLTVV.

The chain couples TRBV7-2 to TRBJ2-2; 10 bases are shared with TRBD1. The CDR3 spans 16 residues. V shed 4 bases, J shed 7 bases, and the junction held 9 bases outside the gene matches. Germline V lookup: CDR1 SGHTA, CDR2 FQGNSA. CDR3 coding DNA: TGTGCCAGCAGCTACGCCGGGACAGGGGTCGGCGGGGAGCTGTTTTTT. Its translation is CASSYAGTGVGGELFF.

The chain carries TRBV27 and TRBJ2-7; TRBD1 matches 7 bases. The CDR3 is 14 residues long. J gave up 0 bases and V 10 bases, and 9 bases lay outside the gene matches. Germline-derived CDR1 and CDR2 are MNHEY and SMNVEV (reference sequence). The DNA for the CDR3 is TGTGCCACCCGGAGGCAGGGGGTCTCCTACGAGCAGTACTTC. Protein product: CATRRQGVSYEQYF.